Listed below are T cell receptor beta chains from one sample, sequenced in a study of cytomegalovirus exposure and HLA in healthy donors. Produced via immunoSEQ multiplex PCR; TCRdb's table is partial and in-frame only. The table includes 150,000 to 200,000 clones, approximately 67% detected once. The sequencing sample was made of PBMCs. Source of these receptors: a woman between 18 and 30 years old in good health and CMV-seropositive. Each CDR3 is given with its conserved first and last residue. Each record gives: clone size, V gene, J gene, D gene, CDR3 protein, CDR3 DNA. D genes are given only for firm matches. Size tells how often a clone was seen (once, few, many) or the class of an expanded clone, and some rows leave it out.

>few|TRBV27|TRBJ2-2|.
CASSLRVTGELFF
TGTGCCAGCAGTTTACGAGTCACCGGGGAGCTGTTTTTT
>.|TRBV6-5|TRBJ1-2|.
CASSPPPGGSGYTF
TGTGCCAGCAGCCCGCCTCCTGGGGGCAGTGGCTACACCTTC
>.|TRBV19|TRBJ2-2|.
CASSIGGRGTGELFF
TGTGCCAGTAGTATCGGGGGGCGCGGCACCGGGGAGCTGTTTTTT
>.|TRBV7-3|TRBJ2-2|.
CASSLSPNSFSGELFF
TGTGCCAGCAGCTTAAGTCCAAATAGCTTCTCCGGGGAGCTGTTTTTT
>.|TRBV5-4|TRBJ2-2|TRBD2
CAIRLGGVNTGELFF
TGTGCCATCCGCTTGGGGGGGGTGAACACCGGGGAGCTGTTTTTT
>.|TRBV6-6|TRBJ1-3|.
CASLWGRGNTIYF
TGTGCCAGCCTCTGGGGGAGGGGAAACACCATATATTTT
>few|TRBV11-2|TRBJ1-1|TRBD1
CASSLNRGYTEAFF
TGTGCCAGCAGCTTAAACAGGGGGTACACTGAAGCTTTCTTT
>.|TRBV6-6|TRBJ2-3|TRBD2
CASRELATGWGTQYF
TGTGCCAGCAGAGAACTAGCGACGGGGTGGGGTACGCAGTATTTT
>once|TRBV7-6|TRBJ2-3|TRBD2
CASSLALAGGPTDTQYF
TGTGCCAGCAGCTTAGCACTAGCGGGGGGGCCCACAGATACGCAGTATTTT
>few|TRBV19|TRBJ1-5|.
CASSIESGNRVGQPQHF
TGTGCCAGTAGTATAGAGTCGGGTAACAGGGTGGGTCAGCCCCAGCATTTT
>.|TRBV11-3|TRBJ2-7|.
CASSTRLASSYEQYF
TGTGCCAGCAGCACACGCCTCGCAAGCTCCTACGAGCAGTACTTC
>.|TRBV9|TRBJ2-7|.
CASSVGGDYEQYF
TGTGCCAGCAGCGTAGGAGGGGACTACGAGCAGTACTTC
>.|TRBV11-2|TRBJ2-1|TRBD1
CASSGQGKQFF
TGTGCCAGCAGCGGACAGGGAAAGCAGTTCTTC
>.|TRBV18|TRBJ1-5|.
CASSPTTRLANQPQHF
TGTGCCAGCTCACCAACGACAAGGCTCGCGAATCAGCCCCAGCATTTT
>.|TRBV7-2|TRBJ2-3|.
CASSLGASTDTQYF
TGTGCCAGCAGCTTAGGAGCGAGCACAGATACGCAGTATTTT
>.|TRBV7-6|TRBJ1-4|.
CASTRDTVGEKLFF
TGTGCCAGCACCAGAGACACTGTTGGGGAAAAACTGTTTTTT
>.|TRBV6-5|TRBJ2-7|TRBD1
CASSYEGAPYEQYF
TGTGCCAGCAGTTACGAGGGGGCGCCATACGAGCAGTACTTC
>.|TRBV27|TRBJ2-7|TRBD1
CASSPAGSDRGRWDEQYF
TGTGCCAGCAGTCCGGCGGGGTCGGACAGGGGACGGTGGGACGAGCAGTACTTC
>.|TRBV6-6|TRBJ2-1|.
CASSSSGGLSNEQFF
.
>.|TRBV28|TRBJ2-4|.
CASSTEVLNIQYF
TGTGCCAGCAGCACCGAGGTGTTAAACATTCAGTACTTC
>few|TRBV5-1|TRBJ2-1|.
CASSGGGLNEQFF
TGCGCCAGCTCCGGTGGCGGGTTAAATGAGCAGTTCTTC
>.|TRBV13|TRBJ2-3|.
CASSSNSGGTDTQYF
TGTGCCAGCAGCTCCAATAGCGGTGGGACAGATACGCAGTATTTT
>.|TRBV27|TRBJ2-7|.
CASSLSRTQSAYEQYF
TGTGCCAGCAGTTTATCGAGGACTCAAAGCGCCTACGAGCAGTACTTC
>few|TRBV27|TRBJ2-1|TRBD2
CASSPPPGLGAEQFF
TGTGCCAGCAGCCCTCCTCCGGGACTAGGGGCTGAGCAGTTCTTC
>once|TRBV7-2|TRBJ2-3|TRBD2
CASGPLTSGEATQYF
TGTGCCTCCGGACCCCTGACTAGCGGGGAGGCGACGCAGTATTTT
>.|TRBV18|TRBJ1-1|.
CASSSGHMNTEAFF
TGTGCCAGCTCATCGGGACATATGAACACTGAAGCTTTCTTT
>.|TRBV28|TRBJ2-7|TRBD2
CASSLLLAGTYEQYF
TGTGCCAGCAGTTTATTACTAGCGGGGACCTACGAGCAGTACTTC
>few|TRBV28|TRBJ2-5|TRBD2
CASSPSRSIAGGIQETQYF
TGTGCCAGCAGTCCCTCAAGGTCTATAGCGGGAGGGATACAAGAGACCCAGTACTTC
>.|TRBV28|TRBJ2-5|.
CASGKGTTTQYF
TGTGCCAGCGGAAAGGGGACAACAACCCAGTACTTC
>.|TRBV4-1|TRBJ1-4|TRBD1
CASSQDGTGNEKLFF
TGCGCCAGCAGCCAAGACGGGACAGGGAATGAAAAACTGTTTTTT
>.|TRBV5-4|TRBJ2-1|TRBD2
CASSPGLDTYNEQFF
TGTGCCAGCAGCCCGGGACTAGATACCTACAATGAGCAGTTCTTC
>.|TRBV5-1|TRBJ2-3|TRBD2
CASNLLAALTDTQYF
TGCGCCAGCAACCTTCTAGCGGCGCTCACAGATACGCAGTATTTT
>.|TRBV27|TRBJ1-2|.
CASSFAANYGYTF
TGTGCCAGCAGTTTTGCAGCGAACTATGGCTACACCTTC
>once|TRBV2|TRBJ2-7|.
CASIPSGSRYEQYF
TGTGCCAGCATCCCCTCGGGATCCCGCTACGAGCAGTACTTC
>few|TRBV28|TRBJ2-1|.
CASSVLVARTPRSNEQFF
TGTGCCAGCAGTGTATTAGTCGCTCGGACTCCTAGGTCCAATGAGCAGTTCTTC
>few|TRBV5-4|TRBJ1-1|.
CASSLDLPLGGAFF
TGTGCCAGCAGCTTGGATCTACCGTTAGGAGGGGCTTTCTTT
>.|TRBV7-2|TRBJ1-3|.
CASSLTSGYGNTIYF
TGTGCCAGCAGCTTAACGTCGGGGTACGGAAACACCATATATTTT
>once|TRBV18|TRBJ2-5|.
CASSPTSQGYGETQYF
TGTGCCAGCTCACCAACTTCGCAGGGATATGGAGAGACCCAGTACTTC
>.|TRBV7-6|TRBJ1-4|TRBD1
CASSTNRPGQTGWEKLFF
TGTGCCAGCAGCACCAACCGCCCGGGACAGACCGGTTGGGAAAAACTGTTTTTT
>.|TRBV6-1|TRBJ1-2|TRBD1
CASSEHRGPYGYTF
TGTGCCAGCAGTGAACACAGGGGGCCGTATGGCTACACCTTC
>.|TRBV28|TRBJ2-1|.
CASSSIEDLPQGNEQFF
TGTGCCAGCAGTTCCATCGAGGACCTACCCCAGGGAAATGAGCAGTTCTTC
>few|TRBV28|TRBJ1-4|.
CASSHHSNEKLFF
TGTGCCAGCAGCCACCACTCGAATGAAAAACTGTTTTTT
>.|TRBV30|TRBJ1-6|TRBD1
CAGRGQGPYSPLHF
TGTGCCGGGCGGGGACAGGGGCCTTATTCACCCCTCCACTTT
>.|TRBV6-5|TRBJ2-5|.
CASSPTLTRRQYF
TGTGCCAGCAGCCCTACCTTGACTAGGAGGCAGTACTTC
>.|TRBV6-5|TRBJ2-7|TRBD1
CATGLTGGYYEQYF
TGTGCCACCGGGCTGACAGGGGGTTACTACGAGCAGTACTTC
>.|TRBV7-8|TRBJ2-1|TRBD1
CASSLEPGQGYNEQFF
TGTGCCAGCAGCCTGGAGCCGGGACAGGGCTACAATGAGCAGTTCTTC
>.|TRBV2|TRBJ2-1|TRBD1
CASRGRTGSLGAYNEQFF
TGTGCCAGCAGGGGGAGGACAGGGAGTTTAGGAGCCTACAATGAGCAGTTCTTC
>.|TRBV5-6|TRBJ1-1|TRBD1
CASSSVGQGYTEAFF
TGTGCCAGCAGCTCCGTGGGACAGGGGTACACTGAAGCTTTCTTT
>.|TRBV27|TRBJ2-3|TRBD2
CASSLSTSGRPDTQYF
TGTGCCAGCAGTTTATCGACTAGCGGGCGCCCAGATACGCAGTATTTT
>.|TRBV5-1|TRBJ2-7|.
CASSLLDSPSYEQYF
TGCGCCAGCAGCTTACTCGACAGCCCGTCCTACGAGCAGTACTTC